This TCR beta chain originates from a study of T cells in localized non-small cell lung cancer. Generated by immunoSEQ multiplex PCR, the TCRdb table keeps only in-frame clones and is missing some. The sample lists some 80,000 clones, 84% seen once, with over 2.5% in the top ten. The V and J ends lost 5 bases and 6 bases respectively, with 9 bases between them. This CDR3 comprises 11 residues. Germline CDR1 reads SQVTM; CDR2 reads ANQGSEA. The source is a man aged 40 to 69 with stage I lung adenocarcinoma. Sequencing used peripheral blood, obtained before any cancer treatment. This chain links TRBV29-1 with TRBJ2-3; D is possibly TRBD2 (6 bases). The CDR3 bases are TGCAGCGTTACGGACTATGATACGCAGTATTTT. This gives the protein CSVTDYDTQYF.